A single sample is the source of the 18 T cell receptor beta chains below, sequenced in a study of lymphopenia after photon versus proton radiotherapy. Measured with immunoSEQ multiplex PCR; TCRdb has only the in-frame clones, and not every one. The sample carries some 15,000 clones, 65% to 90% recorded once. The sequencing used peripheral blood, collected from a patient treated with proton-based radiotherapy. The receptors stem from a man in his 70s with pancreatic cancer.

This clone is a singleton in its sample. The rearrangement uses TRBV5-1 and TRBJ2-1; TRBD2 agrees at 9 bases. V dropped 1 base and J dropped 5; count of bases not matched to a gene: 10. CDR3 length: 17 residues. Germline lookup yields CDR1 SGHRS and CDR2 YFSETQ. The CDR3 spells CASSLTGLAPQDNEQFF. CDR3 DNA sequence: TGCGCCAGCAGCTTGACCGGACTAGCGCCACAGGACAATGAGCAGTTCTTC.

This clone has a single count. This chain's CDR3 is CASSYPGHEQYF. The CDR3 coding sequence is TGTGCCAGCAGTTACCCAGGCCACGAGCAGTACTTC. This sequence joins TRBV6-5 and TRBJ2-7, with D unresolved. V was pared by 2 bases and J by 5 bases, with 7 bases between. There are 12 residues in the CDR3. Germline lookup yields CDR1 MNHEY and CDR2 SVGAGI.

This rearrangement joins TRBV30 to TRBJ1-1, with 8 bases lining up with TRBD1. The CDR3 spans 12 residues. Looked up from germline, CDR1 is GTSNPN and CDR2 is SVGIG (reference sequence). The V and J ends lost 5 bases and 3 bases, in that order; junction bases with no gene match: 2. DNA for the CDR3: TGTGCCTGGCAGGGGGCTCACACTGAAGCTTTCTTT. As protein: CAWQGAHTEAFF.

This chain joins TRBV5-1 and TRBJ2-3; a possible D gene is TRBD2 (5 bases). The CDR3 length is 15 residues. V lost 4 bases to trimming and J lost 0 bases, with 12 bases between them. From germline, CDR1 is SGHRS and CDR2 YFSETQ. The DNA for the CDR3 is TGCGCCAGCAGCGGAGGATCTACTAGCACAGATACGCAGTATTTT. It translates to CASSGGSTSTDTQYF.

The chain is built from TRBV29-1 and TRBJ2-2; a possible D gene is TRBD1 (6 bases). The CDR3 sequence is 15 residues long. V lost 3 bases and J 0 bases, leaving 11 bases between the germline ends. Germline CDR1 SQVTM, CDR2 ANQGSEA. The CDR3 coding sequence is TGCAGCGTTGACTTGGACAGATCGAACACCGGGGAGCTGTTTTTT. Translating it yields CSVDLDRSNTGELFF.

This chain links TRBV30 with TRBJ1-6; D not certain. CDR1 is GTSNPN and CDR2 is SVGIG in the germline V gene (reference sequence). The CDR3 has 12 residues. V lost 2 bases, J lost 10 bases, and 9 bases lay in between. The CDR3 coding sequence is TGTGCCTGGAGTCCAGACGGCTCACCCCTCCACTTT. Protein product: CAWSPDGSPLHF.

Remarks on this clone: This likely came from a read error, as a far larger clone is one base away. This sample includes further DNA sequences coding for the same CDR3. This chain's CDR3 is CASSPPDYEQYF. Written as DNA, the CDR3 is TGCGCCAGTAGCCCCCCCGACTACGAGCAGTACTTC. The gene calls are TRBV5-1 and TRBJ2-7; D is ambiguous. This CDR3 has 12 amino acids. The V gene lost 8 bases and the J gene lost 3 bases, with 12 bases spanning the gap. Germline values: CDR1 SGHRS, CDR2 YFSETQ.

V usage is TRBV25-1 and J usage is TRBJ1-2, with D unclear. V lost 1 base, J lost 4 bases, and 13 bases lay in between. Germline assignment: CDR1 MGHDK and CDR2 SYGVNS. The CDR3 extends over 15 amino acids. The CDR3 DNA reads TGTGCCAGCAGTGAATTTTTCGATGCTGGCTATGGCTACACCTTC. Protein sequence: CASSEFFDAGYGYTF.

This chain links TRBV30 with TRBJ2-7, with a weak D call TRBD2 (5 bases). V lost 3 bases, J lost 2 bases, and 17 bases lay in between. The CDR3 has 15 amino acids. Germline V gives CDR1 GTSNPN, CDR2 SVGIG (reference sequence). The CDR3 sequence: CAWSAGAGLPYEQYF. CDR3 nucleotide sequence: TGTGCCTGGAGCGCCGGTGCGGGTCTACCCTACGAGCAGTACTTC.

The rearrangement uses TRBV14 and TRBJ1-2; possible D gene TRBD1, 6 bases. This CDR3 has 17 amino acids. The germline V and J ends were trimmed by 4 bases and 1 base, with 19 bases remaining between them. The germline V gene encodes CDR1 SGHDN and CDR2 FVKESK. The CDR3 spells CASSPGQPIKFNYGYTF. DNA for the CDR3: TGTGCCAGCAGCCCCGGACAGCCGATCAAATTTAACTATGGCTACACCTTC.

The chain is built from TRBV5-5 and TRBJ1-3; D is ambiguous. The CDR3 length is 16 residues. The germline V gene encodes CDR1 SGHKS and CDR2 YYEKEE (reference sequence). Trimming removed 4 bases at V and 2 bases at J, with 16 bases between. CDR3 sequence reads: CASSPGHLQPGNTIYF. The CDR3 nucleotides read TGTGCCAGCAGCCCCGGTCACCTCCAGCCTGGAAACACCATATATTTT.

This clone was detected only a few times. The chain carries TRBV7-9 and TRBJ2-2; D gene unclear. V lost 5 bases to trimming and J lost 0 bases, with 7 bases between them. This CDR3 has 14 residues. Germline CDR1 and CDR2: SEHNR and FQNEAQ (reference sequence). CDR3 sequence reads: CASSQLTNTGELFF. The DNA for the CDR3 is TGTGCCAGCAGCCAACTAACGAACACCGGGGAGCTGTTTTTT.

The CDR3 region is CASSEALGDITDTQYF. CDR3 sequence (DNA): TGTGCCAGCAGTGAAGCGCTTGGCGACATCACAGATACGCAGTATTTT. The rearrangement joins TRBV2 to TRBJ2-3, with D unclear. Per the germline V gene, CDR1 is SNHLY and CDR2 is FYNNEI. V gave up 0 bases and J gave up 2 bases, with 12 bases separating them. This CDR3 spans 16 amino acids.

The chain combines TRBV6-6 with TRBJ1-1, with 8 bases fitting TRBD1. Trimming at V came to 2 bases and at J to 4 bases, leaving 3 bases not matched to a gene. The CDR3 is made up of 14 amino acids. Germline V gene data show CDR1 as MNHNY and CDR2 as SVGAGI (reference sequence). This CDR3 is CASSYQGATTEAFF. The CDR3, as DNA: TGTGCCAGCAGTTACCAGGGGGCGACCACTGAAGCTTTCTTT.

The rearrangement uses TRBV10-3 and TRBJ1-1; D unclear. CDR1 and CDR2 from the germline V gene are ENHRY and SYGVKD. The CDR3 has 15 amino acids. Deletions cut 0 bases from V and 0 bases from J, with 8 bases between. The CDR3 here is CAISESWSLNTEAFF. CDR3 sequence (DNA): TGTGCCATCAGTGAGTCATGGTCCCTGAACACTGAAGCTTTCTTT.

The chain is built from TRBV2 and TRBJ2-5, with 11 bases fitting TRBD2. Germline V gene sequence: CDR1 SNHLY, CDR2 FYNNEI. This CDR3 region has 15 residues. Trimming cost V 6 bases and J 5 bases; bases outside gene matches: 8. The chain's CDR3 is CASRKSSGGSETQYF. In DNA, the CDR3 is TGTGCCAGCAGAAAGTCTAGCGGGGGGTCGGAGACCCAGTACTTC.

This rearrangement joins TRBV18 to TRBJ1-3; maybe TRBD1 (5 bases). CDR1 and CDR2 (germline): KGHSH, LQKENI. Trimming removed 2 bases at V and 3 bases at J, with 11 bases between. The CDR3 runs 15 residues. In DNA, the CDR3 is TGTGCCAGCTCACCAAAGGGGCTATATGGAAACACCATATATTTT. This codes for CASSPKGLYGNTIYF.

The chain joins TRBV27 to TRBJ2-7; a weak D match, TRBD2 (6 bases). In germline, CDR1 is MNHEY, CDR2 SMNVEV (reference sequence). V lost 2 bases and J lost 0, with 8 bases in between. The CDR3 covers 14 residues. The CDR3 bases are TGTGCCAGCAGTTTAAGGCGGGACTCCTACGAGCAGTACTTC. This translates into CASSLRRDSYEQYF.